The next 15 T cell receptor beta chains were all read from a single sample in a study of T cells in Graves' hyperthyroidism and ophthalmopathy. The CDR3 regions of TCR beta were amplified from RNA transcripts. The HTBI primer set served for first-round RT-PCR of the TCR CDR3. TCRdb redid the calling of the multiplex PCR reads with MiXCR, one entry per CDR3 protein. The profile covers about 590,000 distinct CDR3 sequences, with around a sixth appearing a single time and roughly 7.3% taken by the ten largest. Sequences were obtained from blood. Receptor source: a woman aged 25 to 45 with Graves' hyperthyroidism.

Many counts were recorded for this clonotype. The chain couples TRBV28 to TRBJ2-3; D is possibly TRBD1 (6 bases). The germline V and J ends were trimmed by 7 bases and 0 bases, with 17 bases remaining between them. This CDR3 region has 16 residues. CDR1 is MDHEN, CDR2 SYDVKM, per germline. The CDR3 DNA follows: TGTGCCAGCAACTCAGGGGCCGGAATAAGCACAGATACGCAGTATTTT. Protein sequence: CASNSGAGISTDTQYF. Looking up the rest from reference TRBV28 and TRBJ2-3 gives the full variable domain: DVKVTQSSRYLVKRTGEKVFLECVQDMDHENMFWYRQDPGLGLRLIYFSYDVKMKEKGDIPEGYSVSREKKERFSLILESASTNQTSMYLCASNSGAGISTDTQYFGPGTRLTVL.

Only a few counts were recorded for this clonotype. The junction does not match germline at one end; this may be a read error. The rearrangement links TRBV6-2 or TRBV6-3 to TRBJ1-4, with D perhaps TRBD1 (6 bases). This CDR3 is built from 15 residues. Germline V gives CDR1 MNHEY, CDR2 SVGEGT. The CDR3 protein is CASTDMQGNGEELFF. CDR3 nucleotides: TGTGCCAGCACCGACATGCAGGGGAACGGTGAAGAACTGTTTTTT.

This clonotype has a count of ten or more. CDR3 loop: CASWGVKTYGYTF. DNA for the CDR3: TGTGCCAGCTGGGGGGTTAAAACGTATGGCTACACCTTC. This chain uses TRBV6-1 with TRBJ1-2; weak D call: TRBD1 (5 bases). From germline, CDR1 is MNHNS and CDR2 SASEGT. The V gene lost 8 bases and the J gene lost 5 bases, with 15 bases spanning the gap. The CDR3 is 13 residues long.

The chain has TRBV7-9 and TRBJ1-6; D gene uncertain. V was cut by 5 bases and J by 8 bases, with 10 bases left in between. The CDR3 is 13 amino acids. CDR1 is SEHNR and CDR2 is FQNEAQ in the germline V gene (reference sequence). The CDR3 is CASSKDGDSPLHF. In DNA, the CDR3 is TGTGCCAGCAGCAAGGACGGGGATTCACCCCTCCACTTT.

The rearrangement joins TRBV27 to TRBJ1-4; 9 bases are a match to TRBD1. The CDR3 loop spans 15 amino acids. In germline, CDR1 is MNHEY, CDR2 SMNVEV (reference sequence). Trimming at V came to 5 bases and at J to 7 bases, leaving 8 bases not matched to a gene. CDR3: CASSLQGAVGEKLFF. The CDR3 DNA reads TGTGCCAGCAGTCTACAGGGGGCGGTGGGTGAAAAACTGTTTTTT. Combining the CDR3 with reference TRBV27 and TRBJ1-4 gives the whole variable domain EAQVTQNPRYLITVTGKKLTVTCSQNMNHEYMSWYRQDPGLGLRQIYYSMNVEVTDKGDVPEGYKVSRKEKRNFPLILESPSPNQTSLYFCASSLQGAVGEKLFFGSGTQLSVL.

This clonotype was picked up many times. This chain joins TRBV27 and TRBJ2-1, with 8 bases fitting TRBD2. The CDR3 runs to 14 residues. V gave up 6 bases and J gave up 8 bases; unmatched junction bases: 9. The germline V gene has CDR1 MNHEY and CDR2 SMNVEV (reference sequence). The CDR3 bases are TGTGCCAGCAGCCCAGCGGGAGCAACCCATGAGCAGTTCTTC. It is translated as CASSPAGATHEQFF.

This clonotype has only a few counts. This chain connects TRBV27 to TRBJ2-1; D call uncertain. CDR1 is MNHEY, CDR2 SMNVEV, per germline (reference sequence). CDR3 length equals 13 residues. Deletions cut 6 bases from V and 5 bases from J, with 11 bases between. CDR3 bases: TGTGCCAGCAGAACCAACCCAAACAATGAGCAGTTCTTC. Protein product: CASRTNPNNEQFF.

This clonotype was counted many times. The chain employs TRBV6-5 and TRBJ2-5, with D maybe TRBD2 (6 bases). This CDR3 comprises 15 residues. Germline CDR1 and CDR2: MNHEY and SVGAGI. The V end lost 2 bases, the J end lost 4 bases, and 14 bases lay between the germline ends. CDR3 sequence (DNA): TGTGCCAGCAGTTACGGAGGGGAGATTGTAGAGACCCAGTACTTC. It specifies CASSYGGEIVETQYF.

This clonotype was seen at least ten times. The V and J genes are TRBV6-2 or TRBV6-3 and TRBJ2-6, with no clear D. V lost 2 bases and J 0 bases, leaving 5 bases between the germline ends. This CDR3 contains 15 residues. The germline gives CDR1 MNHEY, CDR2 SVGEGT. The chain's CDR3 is CASSYINSGANVLTF. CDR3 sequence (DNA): TGTGCCAGCAGTTACATCAACTCTGGGGCCAACGTCCTGACTTTC.

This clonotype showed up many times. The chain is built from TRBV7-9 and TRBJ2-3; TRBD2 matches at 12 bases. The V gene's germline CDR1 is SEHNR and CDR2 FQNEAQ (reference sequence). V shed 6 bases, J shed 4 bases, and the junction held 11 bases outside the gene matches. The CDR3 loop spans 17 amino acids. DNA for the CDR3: TGTGCCAGCAGGAATACAGGGGGACTAGCGGGTCCAGATACGCAGTATTTT. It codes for CASRNTGGLAGPDTQYF.

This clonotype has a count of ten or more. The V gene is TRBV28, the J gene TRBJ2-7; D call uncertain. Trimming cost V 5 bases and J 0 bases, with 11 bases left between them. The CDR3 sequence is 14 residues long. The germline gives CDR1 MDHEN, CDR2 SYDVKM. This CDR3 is CASSEKIGSYEQYF. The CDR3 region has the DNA TGTGCCAGCAGTGAGAAGATAGGCTCCTACGAGCAGTACTTC.

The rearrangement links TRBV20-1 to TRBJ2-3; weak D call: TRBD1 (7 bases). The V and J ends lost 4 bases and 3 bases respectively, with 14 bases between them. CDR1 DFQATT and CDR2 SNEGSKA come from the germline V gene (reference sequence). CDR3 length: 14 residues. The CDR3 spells CSAIRQGGTDTQYF. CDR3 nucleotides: TGCAGTGCTATCCGACAGGGAGGAACAGATACGCAGTATTTT.

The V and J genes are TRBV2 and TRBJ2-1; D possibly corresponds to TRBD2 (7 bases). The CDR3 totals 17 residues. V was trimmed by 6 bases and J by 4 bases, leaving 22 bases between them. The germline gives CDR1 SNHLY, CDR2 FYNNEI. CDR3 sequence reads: CASRREEGEGPYNEQFF. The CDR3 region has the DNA TGTGCCAGCAGGAGGGAGGAGGGGGAGGGCCCTTACAATGAGCAGTTCTTC.

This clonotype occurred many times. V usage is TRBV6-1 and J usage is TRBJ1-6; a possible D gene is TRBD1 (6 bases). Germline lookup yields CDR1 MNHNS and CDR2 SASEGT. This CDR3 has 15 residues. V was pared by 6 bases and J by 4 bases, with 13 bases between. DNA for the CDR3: TGTGCCAGCAGAAGGCAGGGGCCGTATAATTCACCCCTCCACTTT. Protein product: CASRRQGPYNSPLHF.

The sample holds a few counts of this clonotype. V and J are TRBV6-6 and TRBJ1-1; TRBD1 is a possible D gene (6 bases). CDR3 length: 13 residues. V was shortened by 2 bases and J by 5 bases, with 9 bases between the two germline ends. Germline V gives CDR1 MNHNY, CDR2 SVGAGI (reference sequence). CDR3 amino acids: CASSYLDRTEAFF. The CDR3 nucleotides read TGTGCCAGCAGTTACCTGGACAGAACTGAAGCTTTCTTT.